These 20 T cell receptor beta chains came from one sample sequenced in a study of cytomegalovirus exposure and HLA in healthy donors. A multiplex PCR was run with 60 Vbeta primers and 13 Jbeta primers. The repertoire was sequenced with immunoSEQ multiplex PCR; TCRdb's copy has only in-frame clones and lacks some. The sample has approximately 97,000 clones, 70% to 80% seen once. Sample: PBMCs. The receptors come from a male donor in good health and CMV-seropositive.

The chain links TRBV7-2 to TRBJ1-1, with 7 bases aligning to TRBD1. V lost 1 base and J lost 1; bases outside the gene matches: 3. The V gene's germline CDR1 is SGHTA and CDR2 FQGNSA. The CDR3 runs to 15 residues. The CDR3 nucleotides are TGTGCCAGCAGCTTAGGTGGGACAGCGAACACTGAAGCTTTCTTT. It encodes CASSLGGTANTEAFF.

CDR3 sequence: CASSLWEASTDTQYF. DNA of the CDR3: TGTGCCAGCAGCTTGTGGGAGGCTAGCACAGATACGCAGTATTTT. The chain uses TRBV5-4 and TRBJ2-3, with TRBD2 as a possible D gene (6 bases). CDR1 and CDR2 from the germline V gene are SGHNT and YYREEE (reference sequence). The CDR3 loop spans 15 amino acids. The V gene lost 1 base and the J gene lost 0 bases, with 9 bases spanning the gap. Full variable domain (outside the CDR3, taken from reference TRBV5-4 and TRBJ2-3): ETGVTQSPTHLIKTRGQQVTLRCSSQSGHNTVSWYQQALGQGPQFIFQYYREEENGRGNFPPRFSGLQFPNYSSELNVNALELDDSALYLCASSLWEASTDTQYFGPGTRLTVL.

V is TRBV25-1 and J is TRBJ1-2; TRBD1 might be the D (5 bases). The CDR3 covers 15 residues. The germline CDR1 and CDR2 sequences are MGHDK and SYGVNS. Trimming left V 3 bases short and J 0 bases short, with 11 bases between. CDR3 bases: TGTGCCAGCAGTGATATCGGGGGGGCTAACTATGGCTACACCTTC. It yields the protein CASSDIGGANYGYTF.

CDR3 residues: CASLTQYF. Written as DNA, the CDR3 is TGCGCCAGCCTTACGCAGTATTTT. The V and J genes are TRBV10-1 and TRBJ2-3; D uncertain. The CDR3 totals 8 residues. Germline assignment: CDR1 WNHNN and CDR2 SYGVQD (reference sequence). Trimming cost V 8 bases and J 8 bases, with 2 bases left between them.

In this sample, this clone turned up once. The CDR3 is CASTSPAGGHNEQFF. The CDR3, as DNA: TGTGCCAGCACGTCACCAGCGGGAGGACACAATGAGCAGTTCTTC. The rearrangement joins TRBV27 to TRBJ2-1; 9 bases line up with TRBD2. The length of the CDR3 is 15 residues. In germline, CDR1 is MNHEY, CDR2 SMNVEV (reference sequence). Trimming removed 7 bases from V and 5 bases from J; junction bases left unmatched: 9.

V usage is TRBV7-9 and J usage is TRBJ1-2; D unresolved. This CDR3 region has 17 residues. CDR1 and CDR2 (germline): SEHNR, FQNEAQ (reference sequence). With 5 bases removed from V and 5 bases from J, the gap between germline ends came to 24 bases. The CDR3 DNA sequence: TGTGCCAGCAGCCCAATGAACGCGGGCCAGGTCGGGTATGGCTACACCTTC. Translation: CASSPMNAGQVGYGYTF.

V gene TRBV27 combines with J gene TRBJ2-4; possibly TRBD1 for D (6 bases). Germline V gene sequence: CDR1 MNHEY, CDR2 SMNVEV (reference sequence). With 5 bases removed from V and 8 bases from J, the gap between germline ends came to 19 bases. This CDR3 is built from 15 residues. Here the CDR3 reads CASSPSDRIRHIQYF. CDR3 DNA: TGTGCCAGCAGTCCTTCTGACAGGATTAGGCACATTCAGTACTTC.

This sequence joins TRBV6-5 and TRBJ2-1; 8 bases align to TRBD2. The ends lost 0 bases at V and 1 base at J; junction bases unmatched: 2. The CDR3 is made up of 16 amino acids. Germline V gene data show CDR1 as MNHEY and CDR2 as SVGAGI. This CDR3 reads CASSYSAGGSYNEQFF. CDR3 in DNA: TGTGCCAGCAGTTACTCGGCGGGAGGATCCTACAATGAGCAGTTCTTC.

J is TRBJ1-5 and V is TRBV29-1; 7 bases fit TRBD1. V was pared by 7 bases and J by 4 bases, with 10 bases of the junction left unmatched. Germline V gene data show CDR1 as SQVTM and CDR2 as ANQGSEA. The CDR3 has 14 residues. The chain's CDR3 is CSATGAGGNQPQHF. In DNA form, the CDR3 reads TGCAGCGCCACTGGGGCAGGGGGGAATCAGCCCCAGCATTTT.

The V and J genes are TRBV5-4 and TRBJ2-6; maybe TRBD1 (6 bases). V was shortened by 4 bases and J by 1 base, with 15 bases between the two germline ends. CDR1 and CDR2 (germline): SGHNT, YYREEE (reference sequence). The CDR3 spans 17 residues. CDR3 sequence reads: CASSQSRTASGANVLTF. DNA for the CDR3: TGTGCCAGCAGCCAGTCTCGGACAGCTTCTGGGGCCAACGTCCTGACTTTC.

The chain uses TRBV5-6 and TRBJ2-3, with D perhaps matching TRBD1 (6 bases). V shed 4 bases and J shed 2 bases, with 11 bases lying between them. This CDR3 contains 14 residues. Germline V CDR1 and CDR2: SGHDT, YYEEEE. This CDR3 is CASSLLGATDTQYF. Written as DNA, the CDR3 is TGTGCCAGCAGCCTATTGGGGGCCACAGATACGCAGTATTTT.

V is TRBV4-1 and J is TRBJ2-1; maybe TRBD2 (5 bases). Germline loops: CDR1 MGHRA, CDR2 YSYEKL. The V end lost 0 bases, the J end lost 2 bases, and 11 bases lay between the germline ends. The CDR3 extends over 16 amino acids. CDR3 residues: CASSQERSGTYNEQFF. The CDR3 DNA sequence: TGCGCCAGCAGCCAAGAGAGGAGCGGCACCTACAATGAGCAGTTCTTC.

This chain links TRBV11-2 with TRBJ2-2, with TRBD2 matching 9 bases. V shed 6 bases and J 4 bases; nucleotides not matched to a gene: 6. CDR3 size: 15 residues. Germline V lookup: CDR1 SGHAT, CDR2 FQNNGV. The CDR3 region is CASRRTSGLTGELFF. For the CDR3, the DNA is TGTGCCAGCAGACGTACTAGCGGGCTCACCGGGGAGCTGTTTTTT.

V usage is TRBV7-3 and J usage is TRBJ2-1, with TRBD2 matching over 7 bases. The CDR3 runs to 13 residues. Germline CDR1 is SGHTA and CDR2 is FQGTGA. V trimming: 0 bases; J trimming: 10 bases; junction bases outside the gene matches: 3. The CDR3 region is CASSLTWREEQFF. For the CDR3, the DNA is TGTGCCAGCAGCTTAACTTGGCGGGAGGAGCAGTTCTTC.

The CDR3 loop is CSVESTGANVLTF. CDR3 sequence (DNA): TGCAGCGTTGAGTCCACTGGGGCCAACGTCCTGACTTTC. J is TRBJ2-6 and V is TRBV29-1, with no clear D. The V end was cut by 3 bases, the J end by 2 bases, with 5 bases between. The CDR3 loop spans 13 amino acids. Germline V gene data show CDR1 as SQVTM and CDR2 as ANQGSEA.

CDR3 loop: CASSQDGTGGGAYNEQFF. CDR3 in DNA: TGTGCCAGCAGCCAAGATGGGACCGGCGGCGGGGCCTACAATGAGCAGTTCTTC. This chain connects TRBV4-2 to TRBJ2-1, with D perhaps TRBD2 (6 bases). Germline V gives CDR1 LGHNA, CDR2 YNFKEQ. The V gene lost 0 bases and the J gene lost 2 bases, with 17 bases spanning the gap. This CDR3 spans 18 amino acids.

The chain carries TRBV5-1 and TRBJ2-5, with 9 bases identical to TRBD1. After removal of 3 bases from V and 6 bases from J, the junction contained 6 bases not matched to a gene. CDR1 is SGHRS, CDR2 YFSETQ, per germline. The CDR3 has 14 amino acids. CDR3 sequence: CASSSRQGGQTQYF. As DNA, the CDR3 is TGCGCCAGCAGCTCACGACAGGGGGGGCAGACCCAGTACTTC.

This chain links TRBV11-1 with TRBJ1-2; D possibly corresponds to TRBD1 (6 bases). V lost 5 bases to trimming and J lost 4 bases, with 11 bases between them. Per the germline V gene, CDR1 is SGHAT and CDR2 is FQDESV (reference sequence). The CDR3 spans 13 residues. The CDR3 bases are TGTGCCAGCAGCGACGACAGGACCTATGGCTACACCTTC. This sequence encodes CASSDDRTYGYTF.

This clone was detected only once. CDR3 in amino acids: CASSLSTTGAIHNEQFF. DNA for the CDR3: TGTGCCAGCAGTTTATCGACGACAGGGGCTATCCACAATGAGCAGTTCTTC. V usage is TRBV27 and J usage is TRBJ2-1; 8 positions match TRBD1. V dropped 0 bases and J dropped 5; count of bases not matched to a gene: 9. The CDR3 is made up of 17 amino acids. The germline V gene has CDR1 MNHEY and CDR2 SMNVEV (reference sequence).

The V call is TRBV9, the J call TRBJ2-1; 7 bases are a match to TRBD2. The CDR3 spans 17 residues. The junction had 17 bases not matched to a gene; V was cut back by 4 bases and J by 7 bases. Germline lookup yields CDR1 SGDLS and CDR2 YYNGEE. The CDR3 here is CASSPNAGGRAGNEQFF. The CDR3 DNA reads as TGTGCCAGCAGCCCTAACGCAGGTGGGAGGGCGGGGAATGAGCAGTTCTTC.